The clone carrying this T cell receptor beta chain was seen only a few times. This sample is part of a study of blood T cell repertoires in COVID-19. Study as a whole: Both acute and convalescent COVID-19 samples were obtained from the United States, Italy and Spain. The cDNA or gDNA used as material had been derived from T cells, B-cell-depleted T cells, or PBMCs.

V lost 7 bases to trimming and J lost 1 base, with 12 bases between them. Germline CDR1 and CDR2: MNHEY and SVGAGI. The CDR3 consists of 14 residues. The authors' processing: Amplification of reference gene primers provided the estimated nucleated cell counts. Assay: immunoSEQ multiplex PCR; the TCRdb copy retains only in-frame clones and omits some. For V, J and clone size, that table is used; D and trimming come from the DNA. The data hold around 240,000 clones, with about 79% observed a single time. This chain joins TRBV6-5 and TRBJ2-3, with D possibly TRBD2 on 7 matching bases. The sample consisted of peripheral blood. This TCR derives from a woman aged 40 to 50 who had recovered from COVID-19. The CDR3 region is CASISGGGTDTQYF. In DNA, the CDR3 is TGTGCCAGCATATCGGGGGGCGGCACAGATACGCAGTATTTT.